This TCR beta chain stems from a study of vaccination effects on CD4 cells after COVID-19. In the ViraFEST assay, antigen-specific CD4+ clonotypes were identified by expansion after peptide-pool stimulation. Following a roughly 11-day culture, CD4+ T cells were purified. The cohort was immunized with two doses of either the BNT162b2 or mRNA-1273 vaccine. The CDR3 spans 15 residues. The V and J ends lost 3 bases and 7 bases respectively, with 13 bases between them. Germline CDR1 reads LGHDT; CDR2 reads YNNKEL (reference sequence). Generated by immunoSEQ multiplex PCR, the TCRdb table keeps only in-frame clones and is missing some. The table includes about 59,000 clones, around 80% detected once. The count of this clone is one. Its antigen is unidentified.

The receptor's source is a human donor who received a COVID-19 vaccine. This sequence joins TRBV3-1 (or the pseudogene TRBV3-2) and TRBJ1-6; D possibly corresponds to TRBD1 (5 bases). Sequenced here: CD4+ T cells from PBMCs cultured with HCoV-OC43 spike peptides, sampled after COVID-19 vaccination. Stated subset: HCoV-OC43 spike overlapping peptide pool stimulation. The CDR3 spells CASSQVGRSNSPLHF. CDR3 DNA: TGTGCCAGCAGCCAGGTGGGACGGTCAAATTCACCCCTCCACTTT.